This TCR beta chain was sequenced for a study of CD4 T cells in relation to SARS-CoV-2 and coronaviruses. CD4+ T cells from unexposed donors were obtained before the COVID-19 pandemic (2011-2018). Study observations and caveats: Pre-pandemic and post-infection samples never came from the same donor. The assay detects memory recall responses, not culture-primed primary responses. Crossreactive clones expanded significantly less to SARS-CoV-2 than monoreactive clones.

Naive and memory CD4+ T cell DNA was deep-sequenced without culture. The method was immunoSEQ multiplex PCR; TCRdb's version includes in-frame clones alone and lacks a portion of them. This table has around 70,000 clones, around 87% appearing once. Points on this clone: Its antigen is unidentified.

The trim removed 6 bases at V and 6 bases at J, leaving 7 bases unmatched. Germline CDR1 SGHRS, CDR2 YFSETQ. The CDR3 covers 13 residues. Sequencing was done on a sample of memory CD4+ T cells from PBMCs. The sequence was collected from a human donor in good health. The V gene is TRBV5-1, the J gene TRBJ2-3, with 7 bases that match TRBD2. The CDR3 bases are TGCGCCAGCACCTTCAGCGGGGCGGATACGCAGTATTTT. Translating gives CASTFSGADTQYF. Together with reference TRBV5-1 and TRBJ2-3, the CDR3 gives the full variable domain: KAGVTQTPRYLIKTRGQQVTLSCSPISGHRSVSWYQQTPGQGLQFLFEYFSETQRNKGNFPGRFSGRQFSNSRSEMNVSTLELGDSALYLCASTFSGADTQYFGPGTRLTVL.